A single T cell receptor beta chain is shown here with its context. The antigen is undetermined. The source of the sample is a study of shared clonotypes between healthy human individuals. Overall study: For every donor, three CD4 naive, three CD4 memory, two CD8 naive and one CD8 memory plates were used.

Produced via immunoSEQ multiplex PCR; TCRdb's table is partial and in-frame only. The sample carries approximately 350,000 clones, just over 95% recorded once. Study outcomes and limitations: In contrast to clonotypes shared by all four donors, non-shared clonotypes had lower generation probabilities.

The germline gives CDR1 SGHVS, CDR2 FNYEAQ. The CDR3 has 15 amino acids. V shed 2 bases and J 3 bases; nucleotides not matched to a gene: 6. The rearrangement joins TRBV7-6 to TRBJ2-5; 7 bases fit TRBD2. This clonotype originated in a man under 40 in good health. The sample was memory CD8+ T cells sorted from blood. Documented subset: CD45RO+ cells pooled with CCR7-negative TemRA cells. CDR3 DNA: TGTGCCAGCAGCTTATGGGCGGGGGAAAAAGAGACCCAGTACTTC. This gives the protein CASSLWAGEKETQYF.